This TCR beta chain is drawn from a study of CD8 T cells in ankylosing spondylitis. Each TCR beta library was made by quantitative 5'-RACE that incorporated molecular barcodes. MiXCR, applied by TCRdb to the 5' RACE reads, yields one record per CDR3 protein. This sample yields approximately 220,000 distinct CDR3 sequences, of which roughly 24% are seen a single time; under 7% belongs to the top ten. This clonotype was observed many times. Its cognate antigen is unknown. In germline, CDR1 is SGHTA, CDR2 FQGNSA. V was cut by 2 bases and J by 2 bases, with 14 bases left in between. CDR3 size: 16 residues. Broader study findings: Clones linked to the disease showed a CD8+ phenotype. They occurred at relatively low frequencies in peripheral blood. Within matched ankylosing spondylitis synovial fluid, disease-linked clones were reportedly significantly enriched.

Sample: blood, either unsorted or a sorted T cell fraction (not recorded which). This TCR was recovered from a male donor with ankylosing spondylitis or in good health (not recorded which). The chain carries TRBV7-2 and TRBJ2-3; D remains unclear. The CDR3 DNA sequence: TGTGCCAGCAGCTTATTTCCCGACCCAGCCACAGATACGCAGTATTTT. It specifies CASSLFPDPATDTQYF. The full variable domain, completed using reference TRBV7-2 and TRBJ2-3, is GAGVSQSPSNKVTEKGKDVELRCDPISGHTALYWYRQSLGQGLEFLIYFQGNSAPDKSGLPSDRFSAERTGGSVSTLTIQRTQQEDSAVYLCASSLFPDPATDTQYFGPGTRLTVL.